A single sample is the source of the 8 T cell receptor beta chains below, sequenced in a study of neurological immune-mediated disorders (dated by TCRdb to between 2018 and 2020). The receptor library was made with 5' RACE. These reads were obtained on an Illumina HiSeq 2500. Clones were called with MiXCR by TCRdb after fastp trimmed the public reads at Q25, and only in-frame beta chains were retained. Each CDR3 protein gets just one entry, which takes the most common genes and DNA from the rows behind it. The sample records 40,000 or so distinct CDR3 sequences, roughly 11% of which are singletons. The ten top clones hold 3.5% to 4% of the sample. The sample's time point label, decoded: technical triplicate 1. Sequencing was done on a sample of PBMCs. The receptor source for this set is a man aged 55-75 years with HTLV-1-associated myelopathy (HAM/TSP).

There are many counts of this clonotype. The chain joins TRBV15 to TRBJ2-6; 8 positions agree with TRBD1. Germline V gene lookup returns CDR1 LNHNV and CDR2 YYDKDF (reference sequence). The CDR3 length is 14 residues. Trimming took 6 bases from V and 5 from J; bases not matched to a gene: 3. As DNA, the CDR3 is TGTGCCACCAGTGACAGGGGAAGGGCCAACGTCCTGACTTTC. Its translation is CATSDRGRANVLTF.

This clonotype was counted many times. This chain uses TRBV10-3 with TRBJ2-2; D uncertain. Germline V gene data show CDR1 as ENHRY and CDR2 as SYGVKD. The germline V and J ends were trimmed by 6 bases and 2 bases, with 10 bases remaining between them. CDR3 length equals 14 residues. The CDR3: CAISQELNTGELFF. CDR3 coding DNA: TGTGCCATCAGCCAGGAGCTCAACACCGGGGAGCTGTTTTTT.

This clonotype was detected ten times or more. This chain connects TRBV6-1 to TRBJ2-7, with a weak D call TRBD1 (5 bases). V lost 7 bases to trimming and J lost 4 bases, with 14 bases between them. The CDR3 is made up of 13 amino acids. Germline assignment: CDR1 MNHNS and CDR2 SASEGT. In DNA, the CDR3 is TGTGCCAGCAAAGTTGACAGCCCTTACGAGCAGTACTTC. As protein: CASKVDSPYEQYF.

In regard to this clonotype: Germline and junction disagree at one end, which may indicate a read error. The V and J genes are TRBV4-2 and TRBJ2-7; 7 nucleotides match TRBD2. The length of the CDR3 is 16 residues. Germline loops: CDR1 LGHNA, CDR2 YNFKEQ. The CDR3 reads CGSSQGDGRTGYEQYF. DNA of the CDR3: TGTGGCAGCAGCCAGGGTGACGGGAGGACCGGGTACGAGCAGTACTTC.

The chain couples TRBV10-2 to TRBJ2-1, with 12 bases fitting TRBD2. This CDR3 has 14 amino acids. In germline, CDR1 is WSHSY, CDR2 SAAADI. V trimming: 7 bases; J trimming: 7 bases; junction bases outside the gene matches: 5. The CDR3 region is CASNPSGRANEQFF. The CDR3 DNA reads as TGCGCCAGCAATCCTAGCGGGAGGGCAAATGAGCAGTTCTTC.

This clonotype was detected ten times or more. V is TRBV5-1 and J is TRBJ1-2; D call uncertain. There are 13 residues in the CDR3. Germline V CDR1 and CDR2: SGHRS, YFSETQ. The V gene lost 4 bases and the J gene lost 7 bases, with 14 bases spanning the gap. The CDR3 bases are TGCGCCAGCAGCCTTCAGGTTGAGAGTGGCTACACCTTC. Amino acids: CASSLQVESGYTF.

Ten or more counts support this clonotype. V is TRBV29-1 and J is TRBJ2-7; 7 positions agree with TRBD1. J lost 5 bases, V lost 4 bases, and 11 bases had no gene match. The V gene's germline CDR1 is SQVTM and CDR2 ANQGSEA. The length of the CDR3 is 14 residues. The DNA of the CDR3 is TGCAGCGTTGTCCTAGACAGGGTCGGGAACGAGCAGTACTTC. Its protein is CSVVLDRVGNEQYF.

This clonotype was seen at least ten times. The chain has TRBV5-1 and TRBJ2-7; a possible D gene is TRBD2 (6 bases). The germline V gene encodes CDR1 SGHRS and CDR2 YFSETQ. CDR3 size: 16 residues. V was pared by 4 bases and J by 0 bases, with 17 bases between. The CDR3 loop reads CASSPGRGGYSYEQYF. DNA of the CDR3: TGCGCCAGCAGCCCGGGGCGGGGAGGATACTCCTACGAGCAGTACTTC.